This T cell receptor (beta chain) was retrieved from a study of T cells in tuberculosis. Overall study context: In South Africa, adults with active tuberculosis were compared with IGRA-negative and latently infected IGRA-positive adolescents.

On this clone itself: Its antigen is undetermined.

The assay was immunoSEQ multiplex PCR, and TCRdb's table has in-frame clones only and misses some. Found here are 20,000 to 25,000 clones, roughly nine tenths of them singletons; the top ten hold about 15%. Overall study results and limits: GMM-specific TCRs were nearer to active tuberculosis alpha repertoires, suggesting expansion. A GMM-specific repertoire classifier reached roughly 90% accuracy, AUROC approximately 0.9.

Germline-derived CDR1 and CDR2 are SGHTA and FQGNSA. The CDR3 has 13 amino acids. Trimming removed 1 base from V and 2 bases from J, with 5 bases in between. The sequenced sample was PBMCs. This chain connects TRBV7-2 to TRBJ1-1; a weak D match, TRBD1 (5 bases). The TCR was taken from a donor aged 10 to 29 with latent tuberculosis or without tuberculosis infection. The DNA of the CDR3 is TGTGCCAGCAGCTTAGGGACAAACACTGAAGCTTTCTTT. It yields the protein CASSLGTNTEAFF.